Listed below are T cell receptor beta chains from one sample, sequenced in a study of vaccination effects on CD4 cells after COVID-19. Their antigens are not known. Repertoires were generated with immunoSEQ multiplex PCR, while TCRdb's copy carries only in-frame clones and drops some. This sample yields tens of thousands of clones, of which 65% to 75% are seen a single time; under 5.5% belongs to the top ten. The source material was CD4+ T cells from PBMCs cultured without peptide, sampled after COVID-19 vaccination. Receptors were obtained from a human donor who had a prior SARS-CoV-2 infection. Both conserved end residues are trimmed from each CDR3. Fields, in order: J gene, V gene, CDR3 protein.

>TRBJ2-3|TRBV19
ASSDDRLTDTQY
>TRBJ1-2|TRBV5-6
ASKEASGYT
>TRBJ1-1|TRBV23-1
ASSRKPRGPMNTEAF
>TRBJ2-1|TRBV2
ASLLYNEQF
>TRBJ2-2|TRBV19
ASSQMWTRDGELF
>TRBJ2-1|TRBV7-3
ASSLGGGRFNEQF
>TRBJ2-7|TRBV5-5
ASSLSLASGYEQY
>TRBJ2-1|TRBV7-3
ASSQGGLNVNEQF
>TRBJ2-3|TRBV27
ASSLSVGTRTDTQY
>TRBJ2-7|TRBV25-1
ASSDQNSDEQY
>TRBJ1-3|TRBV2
ASRQGSSGNTIY
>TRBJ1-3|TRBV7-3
ASSPDRGSGNTIY
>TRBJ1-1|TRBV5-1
ASSFGRTVNTEAF
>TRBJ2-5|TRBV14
ASSPLRTAGETQY
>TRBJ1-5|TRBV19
ASRTLGQGESQPQH
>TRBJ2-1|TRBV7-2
ASSLGSLAGVNNEQF
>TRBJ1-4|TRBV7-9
ASSQGQGREDEKLF
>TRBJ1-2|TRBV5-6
ASSTGQGARGYGYT
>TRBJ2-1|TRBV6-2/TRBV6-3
ASSYWAHGTPSYNEQF
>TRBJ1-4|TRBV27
ASRTRGEGEKLF
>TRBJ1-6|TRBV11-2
ASSFAGSPLH
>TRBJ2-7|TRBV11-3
ASRRRAGISYEQY
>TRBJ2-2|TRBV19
ASRRSGTVLEELF
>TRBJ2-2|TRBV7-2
ASSSAVNTGELF
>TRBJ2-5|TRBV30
AWSVGLQETQY
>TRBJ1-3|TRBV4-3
ASSDDSSSGNTIY
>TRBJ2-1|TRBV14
ASSQASVYNEQF
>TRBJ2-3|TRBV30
AWSRPTTQY
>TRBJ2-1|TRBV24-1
ATSPGHSSYNEQF
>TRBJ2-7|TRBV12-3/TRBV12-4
ASSFQVRYEQY
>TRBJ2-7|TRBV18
ASSWTVYEQY
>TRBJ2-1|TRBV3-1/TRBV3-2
ASSLNLYNEQF
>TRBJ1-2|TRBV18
ASSPDREYSGYT
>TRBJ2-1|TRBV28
ASTRWASGAPSSYNEQF
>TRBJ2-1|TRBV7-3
ASSLKSWVERYNEQF
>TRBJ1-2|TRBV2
ASNRDRINYGYT
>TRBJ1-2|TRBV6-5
ASRRQGFNYGYT